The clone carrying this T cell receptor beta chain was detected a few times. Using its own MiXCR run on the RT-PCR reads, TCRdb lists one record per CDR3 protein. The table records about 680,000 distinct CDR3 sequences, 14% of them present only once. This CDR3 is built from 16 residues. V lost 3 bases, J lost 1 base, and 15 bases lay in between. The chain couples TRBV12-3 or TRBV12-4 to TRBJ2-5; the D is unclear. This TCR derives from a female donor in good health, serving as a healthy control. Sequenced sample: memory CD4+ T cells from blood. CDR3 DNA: TGTGCCAGCAGTTTTGAATGGGTCGAGAGCCAAGAGACCCAGTACTTC. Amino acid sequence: CASSFEWVESQETQYF.